What follows are 8 T cell receptor beta chains derived from one specimen sequenced in a study of blood T cell repertoires in COVID-19. Here immunoSEQ multiplex PCR was the method, and the copy in TCRdb shows in-frame clones only, minus some. The sample has about 84,000 clones, approximately 80% seen once. The sequenced material came from peripheral blood. The source is a man in his 70s with acute or convalescent COVID-19.

V is TRBV6-5 and J is TRBJ1-6; D remains unclear. This CDR3 contains 13 residues. Trimming took 6 bases from V and 10 from J, leaving 13 bases between them. Germline CDR1 is MNHEY and CDR2 is SVGAGI. The CDR3 bases are TGTGCCAGCAGGGTCGAGCGGGTATCACCCCTCCACTTT. This codes for CASRVERVSPLHF.

The V gene is TRBV3-1 (or the pseudogene TRBV3-2), the J gene TRBJ2-1, with D possibly matching TRBD2 (6 bases). Germline V gene lookup returns CDR1 LGHDT and CDR2 YNNKEL (reference sequence). The CDR3 runs to 16 residues. V gave up 4 bases and J gave up 7 bases, with 20 bases separating them. CDR3 residues: CASSPRAARGRNEQFF. The CDR3 DNA reads TGTGCCAGCAGCCCCCGGGCCGCCCGGGGGAGGAATGAGCAGTTCTTC.

This chain links TRBV5-6 with TRBJ1-2; no reliable D call. The germline V and J ends were trimmed by 0 bases and 4 bases, with 16 bases remaining between them. Looked up from germline, CDR1 is SGHDT and CDR2 is YYEEEE. This CDR3 comprises 16 residues. The CDR3 loop reads CASSLGWLGAGYGYTF. The CDR3 DNA follows: TGTGCCAGCAGCTTGGGTTGGTTGGGCGCGGGCTATGGCTACACCTTC.

The chain links TRBV5-1 to TRBJ1-2; D unclear. The CDR3 covers 13 residues. V dropped 0 bases and J dropped 4 bases, with 7 bases sitting between them. CDR1 and CDR2 from the germline V gene are SGHRS and YFSETQ. CDR3 in DNA: TGCGCCAGCAGCTTGGCAGAGCGCTATGGCTACACCTTC. Translating it yields CASSLAERYGYTF.

This clone showed up just a few times. V and J are TRBV6-5 and TRBJ2-7; perhaps TRBD1 as D (6 bases). V was clipped by 2 bases and J by 3 bases, with 8 bases between them. This CDR3 is 13 amino acids long. The germline V gene encodes CDR1 MNHEY and CDR2 SVGAGI. CDR3 sequence reads: CASSYGQSYEQYV. The CDR3 region has the DNA TGTGCCAGCAGTTACGGACAGAGCTACGAGCAGTACGTC.

The chain uses TRBV5-1 and TRBJ2-3, with 8 bases matching TRBD1. From germline, CDR1 is SGHRS and CDR2 YFSETQ. CDR3 size: 14 residues. V dropped 9 bases and J dropped 0; count of bases not matched to a gene: 6. The CDR3 DNA is TGCGCCACCACGGACAGGGTCAGCACAGATACGCAGTATTTT. It is translated as CATTDRVSTDTQYF.

This sequence joins TRBV29-1 and TRBJ1-5; 8 bases map to TRBD1. Germline V CDR1 and CDR2: SQVTM, ANQGSEA. Losses at the gene ends were 4 bases for V and 6 bases for J; bases not matched to a gene: 5. The CDR3 sequence is 13 residues long. CDR3 amino acids: CSVGTGGGQPQHF. The CDR3 DNA sequence: TGCAGCGTTGGAACAGGGGGTGGTCAGCCCCAGCATTTT. Combining the CDR3 with reference TRBV29-1 and TRBJ1-5 gives the whole variable domain SAVISQKPSRDICQRGTSLTIQCQVDSQVTMMFWYRQQPGQSLTLIATANQGSEATYESGFVIDKFPISRPNLTFSTLTVSNMSPEDSSIYLCSVGTGGGQPQHFGDGTRLSIL.

The chain has TRBV6-6 and TRBJ2-7, with TRBD2 identical over 13 bases. Germline V gene data show CDR1 as MNHNY and CDR2 as SVGAGI (reference sequence). V was pared by 2 bases and J by 1 base, with 2 bases of the junction left unmatched. This CDR3 is built from 16 residues. For the CDR3, the DNA is TGTGCCAGCAGTTACGGACTAGCGGGAGTATCCTACGAGCAGTACTTC. It translates to CASSYGLAGVSYEQYF.